This T cell receptor beta chain was identified in a study of blood T cells in healthy people across ages. Every donor contributed around 10 milliliters of peripheral blood by blood draw. Isolation of PBMCs gave at least 6 million cells per sample. This CDR3 region has 15 residues. V was cut by 0 bases and J by 6 bases, with 9 bases left in between. Germline loops: CDR1 LGHNA, CDR2 YSLEER. Primers used in a second PCR of about 7 to 12 cycles were a sample-barcoded 5' primer and a J-beta primer mix. MiXCR, run by TCRdb on the 5' RACE reads, gives a single entry per CDR3 protein. The sample includes fewer than 700,000 distinct CDR3 sequences, approximately 40% of them seen just once.

The specimen sequenced was blood. The genes are TRBV4-3 and TRBJ1-6, with D unresolved. The TCR sequence derives from a man older than 75 in good health. CDR3 loop: CASSQDRQVNSPLHF. DNA for the CDR3: TGCGCCAGCAGCCAAGATCGGCAGGTTAATTCACCCCTCCACTTT.